These 32 T cell receptor beta chains were sequenced from one sample in a study of blood T cell repertoires in COVID-19 (dated by TCRdb to 2018 to 2021). Libraries were built with the immunoSEQ multiplex PCR assay. This is the immuneACCESS table as TCRdb keeps it, with only in-frame sequences that have V and J called. A part of the clones is gone; compared with another copy, unresolved V genes explain less than half, and the rest is unexplained. Across this sample there are 300,000 to 350,000 clones, with approximately 89% seen only once. Roughly a tenth of the sample is in the top ten clones. Sequencing input: PBMCs or T cells enriched from blood (not recorded which). The receptors were sampled from a woman aged 25 to 39 who had recovered from COVID-19.

This chain joins TRBV29-1 and TRBJ2-5; 7 bases align to TRBD1. The CDR3 length is 13 residues. Looked up from germline, CDR1 is SQVTM and CDR2 is ANQGSEA. Trimming took 7 bases from V and 1 from J; bases not matched to a gene: 6. The CDR3 loop reads CSGRDSFQETQYF. The CDR3 nucleotides are TGCAGCGGCCGGGACAGTTTCCAAGAGACCCAGTACTTC. Filled out from reference TRBV29-1 and TRBJ2-5, the complete variable domain reads SAVISQKPSRDICQRGTSLTIQCQVDSQVTMMFWYRQQPGQSLTLIATANQGSEATYESGFVIDKFPISRPNLTFSTLTVSNMSPEDSSIYLCSGRDSFQETQYFGPGTRLLVL.

The CDR3 coding sequence is TGTGCCAGCAGCACACAGGGGGCATCTGGGGCCAACGTCCTGACTTTC. Protein product: CASSTQGASGANVLTF. This chain joins TRBV7-2 and TRBJ2-6; 9 bases are a match to TRBD1. Germline CDR1 is SGHTA and CDR2 is FQGNSA. V gave up 5 bases and J gave up 1 base; unmatched junction bases: 3. The CDR3 spans 16 residues.

The CDR3 is CASSDRFRESSYEQYF. The CDR3 DNA reads TGCGCCAGCAGCGACAGGTTCAGGGAGAGCTCCTACGAGCAGTACTTC. V and J are TRBV4-1 and TRBJ2-7; TRBD1 might be the D (6 bases). The V end lost 5 bases, the J end lost 0 bases, and 17 bases lay between the germline ends. Per the germline V gene, CDR1 is MGHRA and CDR2 is YSYEKL. This CDR3 region has 16 residues.

CDR3 nucleotide sequence: TGTGCCAGCAGCTTGGATCAGGACTCGTCACCCCTCCACTTT. As protein: CASSLDQDSSPLHF. The chain uses TRBV5-4 and TRBJ1-6; no clear D. V was clipped by 0 bases and J by 10 bases, with 11 bases between them. The germline gives CDR1 SGHNT, CDR2 YYREEE (reference sequence). CDR3 size: 14 residues.

The rearrangement uses TRBV4-2 and TRBJ1-6; D is possibly TRBD1 (5 bases). Germline CDR1 is LGHNA and CDR2 is YNFKEQ. V lost 2 bases, J lost 8 bases, and 19 bases lay in between. The CDR3 consists of 17 residues. The DNA for the CDR3 is TGTGCCAGCAGCCAATTCGGAGGGCAGGGCTGGGATTCACCCCTCCACTTT. This codes for CASSQFGGQGWDSPLHF.

This sequence joins TRBV6-6 and TRBJ1-5; D is undetermined. This CDR3 is built from 15 residues. Germline CDR1 reads MNHNY; CDR2 reads SVGAGI (reference sequence). The V end lost 2 bases, the J end lost 1 base, and 9 bases lay between the germline ends. The CDR3 loop reads CASSYPTASNQPQHF. As DNA, the CDR3 is TGTGCCAGCAGTTACCCGACTGCCAGCAATCAGCCCCAGCATTTT.

V usage is TRBV10-1 and J usage is TRBJ2-1; 7 positions match TRBD1. Germline loops: CDR1 WNHNN, CDR2 SYGVQD (reference sequence). This CDR3 has 15 amino acids. The J segment lost 7 bases and the V segment lost 6 bases, leaving 12 bases of the junction unmatched. In DNA form, the CDR3 reads TGCGCCAGCAGCGGTGGGGACAGCGGCTGGAATGAGCAGTTCTTC. This sequence encodes CASSGGDSGWNEQFF.

J is TRBJ1-2 and V is TRBV7-2, with 9 bases fitting TRBD1. The CDR3 totals 20 residues. Germline CDR1 reads SGHTA; CDR2 reads FQGNSA. J gave up 1 base and V 0 bases, and 15 bases lay outside the gene matches. CDR3 amino acids: CASSLAGSWAKDRGNYGYTF. CDR3 DNA: TGTGCCAGCAGCTTAGCTGGTAGTTGGGCAAAGGACAGGGGTAACTATGGCTACACCTTC. The full variable domain, in which reference TRBV7-2 and TRBJ1-2 provide the parts outside the CDR3, is GAGVSQSPSNKVTEKGKDVELRCDPISGHTALYWYRQSLGQGLEFLIYFQGNSAPDKSGLPSDRFSAERTGGSVSTLTIQRTQQEDSAVYLCASSLAGSWAKDRGNYGYTFGSGTRLTVV.

The chain combines TRBV5-4 with TRBJ2-3; 10 bases map to TRBD2. This CDR3 comprises 18 residues. Trimming at V came to 0 bases and at J to 6 bases, leaving 13 bases not matched to a gene. Germline CDR1 is SGHNT and CDR2 is YYREEE (reference sequence). In nucleotides, the CDR3 is TGTGCCAGCAGCTTGGGACTAGCGGGTAGTATAGACGAGGATACGCAGTATTTT. Its translation: CASSLGLAGSIDEDTQYF.

This clone was counted at least ten times. The V and J genes are TRBV29-1 and TRBJ2-6; D is unclear. Germline-derived CDR1 and CDR2 are SQVTM and ANQGSEA. The CDR3 has 18 residues. V was cut by 5 bases and J by 0 bases, with 20 bases left in between. The CDR3 DNA sequence: TGCAGCGTTCCCCACGGCAGGCCGACCAGCTCTGGGGCCAACGTCCTGACTTTC. Protein: CSVPHGRPTSSGANVLTF.

The chain joins TRBV15 to TRBJ1-1; D might be TRBD1 (5 bases). V lost 8 bases and J lost 4, with 17 bases in between. CDR1 is LNHNV and CDR2 is YYDKDF in the germline V gene (reference sequence). The CDR3 totals 14 residues. Written as DNA, the CDR3 is TGTGCCACCTCGGCGACGGGGGAAGGCACTGAAGCTTTCTTT. Residues: CATSATGEGTEAFF.

The chain links TRBV3-1 (or the pseudogene TRBV3-2) to TRBJ2-2, with D possibly matching TRBD2 (6 bases). This CDR3 is built from 14 residues. Trimming pared 0 bases from V and 6 bases from J, leaving 8 bases between. The germline CDR1 and CDR2 sequences are LGHDT and YNNKEL (reference sequence). The CDR3 protein is CASSQDRRAGELFF. The CDR3 region has the DNA TGTGCCAGCAGCCAAGATCGGAGGGCCGGGGAGCTGTTTTTT.

This chain connects TRBV18 to TRBJ1-5; TRBD1 is a possible D gene (6 bases). The germline V gene encodes CDR1 KGHSH and CDR2 LQKENI. The CDR3 consists of 17 residues. Trimming took off 2 bases at V and 1 base at J, with 15 bases between the two ends. CDR3 coding DNA: TGTGCCAGCTCACCAGGGGGAGGGGGGCAAAGCAATCAGCCCCAGCATTTT. It encodes CASSPGGGGQSNQPQHF.

This clone appeared a single time. The rearrangement joins TRBV18 to TRBJ1-2, with 7 positions matching TRBD1. Germline CDR1 reads KGHSH; CDR2 reads LQKENI. V was pared by 6 bases and J by 6 bases, with 13 bases of the junction left unmatched. This CDR3 has 15 amino acids. CDR3 protein: CASSRRTGGRDGYTF. Written as DNA, the CDR3 is TGTGCCAGCTCGAGAAGGACAGGCGGTCGGGATGGCTACACCTTC.

This chain joins TRBV29-1 and TRBJ1-2; a possible D gene is TRBD1 (5 bases). CDR3 length: 16 residues. CDR1 and CDR2 (germline): SQVTM, ANQGSEA. Trimming removed 1 base at V and 4 bases at J, with 19 bases between. The CDR3 sequence: CSVEGQGMPTGYGYTF. Written as DNA, the CDR3 is TGCAGCGTTGAAGGGCAGGGTATGCCCACCGGCTATGGCTACACCTTC.

V usage is TRBV19 and J usage is TRBJ2-1, with TRBD2 as a possible D gene (8 bases). Trimming left V 0 bases short and J 2 bases short, with 20 bases between. The CDR3 totals 19 residues. From germline, CDR1 is LNHDA and CDR2 SQIVND (reference sequence). CDR3 DNA: TGTGCCAGTAGTATAGAGACAGGGCCTAGCGGGCCTACCTACAATGAGCAGTTCTTC. This gives the protein CASSIETGPSGPTYNEQFF.

This chain joins TRBV18 and TRBJ2-1; tentative D call: TRBD2 (6 bases). The V end lost 3 bases, the J end lost 5 bases, and 14 bases lay between the germline ends. CDR3 length: 15 residues. Germline V lookup: CDR1 KGHSH, CDR2 LQKENI. CDR3: CASSPFGGADNEQFF. CDR3 DNA: TGTGCCAGCTCACCGTTCGGGGGAGCTGACAATGAGCAGTTCTTC.

This chain joins TRBV18 and TRBJ2-1; 8 positions agree with TRBD2. V lost 4 bases to trimming and J lost 7 bases; unmatched junction nucleotides: 12. Germline lookup yields CDR1 KGHSH and CDR2 LQKENI. The CDR3 extends over 16 amino acids. The CDR3 DNA follows: TGTGCCAGCTCACTACGAAGCACTAGCGGTCGGAATGAGCAGTTCTTC. Protein product: CASSLRSTSGRNEQFF.

The rearrangement joins TRBV7-2 to TRBJ2-2; D not resolved. The CDR3 loop spans 13 amino acids. V dropped 4 bases and J dropped 2 bases, with 5 bases sitting between them. Per germline, CDR1 SGHTA and CDR2 FQGNSA. DNA for the CDR3: TGTGCCAGCAGCTCTCCTAACACCGGGGAGCTGTTTTTT. It is translated as CASSSPNTGELFF. Complete variable domain (other parts from reference TRBV7-2 and TRBJ2-2): GAGVSQSPSNKVTEKGKDVELRCDPISGHTALYWYRQSLGQGLEFLIYFQGNSAPDKSGLPSDRFSAERTGGSVSTLTIQRTQQEDSAVYLCASSSPNTGELFFGEGSRLTVL.

J is TRBJ2-1 and V is TRBV10-3; 12 nucleotides line up with TRBD2. This CDR3 has 18 residues. The junction had 8 bases not matched to a gene; V was cut back by 0 bases and J by 5 bases. The V gene's germline CDR1 is ENHRY and CDR2 SYGVKD. Here the CDR3 DNA reads TGTGCCATCAGTGAGTCGTTCGGACTAGCGGGACTCGACAATGAGCAGTTCTTC. The encoded protein is CAISESFGLAGLDNEQFF.

A remark on this clone: The junction departs from germline at one end; a sequencing error may be responsible. This chain joins TRBV6-4 and TRBJ1-1; D might be TRBD1 (5 bases). This CDR3 is 15 amino acids long. Germline CDR1 MRHNA, CDR2 SNTAGT. CDR3 amino acids: CASSDSDKGNAEAFF. The DNA of the CDR3 is TGTGCCAGCAGTGACTCCGACAAGGGGAACGCTGAAGCTTTCTTT.

The chain carries TRBV7-2 and TRBJ1-4; D is possibly TRBD1 (5 bases). Germline CDR1 SGHTA, CDR2 FQGNSA. CDR3 length: 16 amino acids. Trimming left V 2 bases short and J 5 bases short, with 15 bases between. In DNA form, the CDR3 reads TGTGCCAGCAGCTTAAATGCGGGACGACTAAATGAAAAACTGTTTTTT. Protein product: CASSLNAGRLNEKLFF.

This sequence joins TRBV28 and TRBJ2-7, with D tentatively TRBD2 (5 bases). V shed 4 bases and J shed 6 bases, with 16 bases lying between them. The CDR3 is 14 residues long. Germline CDR1 and CDR2: MDHEN and SYDVKM. CDR3 nucleotides: TGTGCCAGCAGTTGGGAGAGTTCGGGGTCCGAGCAGTACTTC. It encodes CASSWESSGSEQYF.

The V gene is TRBV7-2, the J gene TRBJ2-5; 7 bases match TRBD1. The germline CDR1 and CDR2 sequences are SGHTA and FQGNSA. The CDR3 extends over 13 amino acids. V lost 5 bases to trimming and J lost 2 bases; unmatched junction nucleotides: 2. The CDR3 loop reads CASSRDRQETQYF. CDR3 bases: TGTGCCAGCAGCAGGGACAGACAAGAGACCCAGTACTTC. The complete variable domain, with remaining parts taken from reference TRBV7-2 and TRBJ2-5, reads GAGVSQSPSNKVTEKGKDVELRCDPISGHTALYWYRQSLGQGLEFLIYFQGNSAPDKSGLPSDRFSAERTGGSVSTLTIQRTQQEDSAVYLCASSRDRQETQYFGPGTRLLVL.

The chain links TRBV5-1 to TRBJ2-3; 7 positions agree with TRBD2. The CDR3 extends over 14 amino acids. Germline CDR1 SGHRS, CDR2 YFSETQ. The J segment lost 4 bases and the V segment lost 0 bases, leaving 2 bases of the junction unmatched. Here the CDR3 reads CASSLVLASDTQYF. As DNA, the CDR3 is TGCGCCAGCAGCTTGGTACTAGCGTCAGATACGCAGTATTTT. Full variable domain (missing parts from reference TRBV5-1 and TRBJ2-3): KAGVTQTPRYLIKTRGQQVTLSCSPISGHRSVSWYQQTPGQGLQFLFEYFSETQRNKGNFPGRFSGRQFSNSRSEMNVSTLELGDSALYLCASSLVLASDTQYFGPGTRLTVL.

The chain recombines TRBV7-9 with TRBJ1-2, with D possibly TRBD1 on 5 matching bases. Looked up from germline, CDR1 is SEHNR and CDR2 is FQNEAQ (reference sequence). Trimming shortened V by 5 bases and J by 5 bases, and 18 bases separated the two germline ends. This CDR3 is built from 15 residues. The CDR3 is CASSPVGVLRYGYTF. The DNA for the CDR3 is TGTGCCAGCAGCCCCGTAGGGGTATTGCGGTATGGCTACACCTTC.

The rearrangement joins TRBV10-3 to TRBJ2-1; 9 positions match TRBD2. CDR1 and CDR2 from the germline V gene are ENHRY and SYGVKD. Trimming at V came to 10 bases and at J to 7 bases, leaving 11 bases not matched to a gene. This CDR3 comprises 14 residues. CDR3 bases: TGTGCCACCCGAGAGCGGGAGGAGTGGAATGAGCAGTTCTTC. Translated, it gives CATREREEWNEQFF.

This clone showed up just a few times. The chain recombines TRBV11-2 with TRBJ1-2; 9 positions agree with TRBD1. This CDR3 region has 13 residues. V lost 5 bases and J lost 6; bases outside the gene matches: 4. Germline V CDR1 and CDR2: SGHAT, FQNNGV. CDR3 in DNA: TGTGCCAGCAGCACGGGACAGGGCCATGGCTACACCTTC. Its translation: CASSTGQGHGYTF.

The chain has TRBV15 and TRBJ2-7, with 8 bases aligning to TRBD2. J lost 2 bases, V lost 0 bases, and 6 bases had no gene match. The germline CDR1 and CDR2 sequences are LNHNV and YYDKDF (reference sequence). The CDR3 is 16 amino acids. The CDR3 coding sequence is TGTGCCACCAGCAGAGATAGGCGGGAGGCCCCCTACGAGCAGTACTTC. Its translation is CATSRDRREAPYEQYF.

The chain joins TRBV19 to TRBJ2-5, with D tentatively TRBD1 (6 bases). The CDR3 loop spans 15 amino acids. Trimming took off 5 bases at V and 1 base at J, with 14 bases between the two ends. CDR1 is LNHDA and CDR2 is SQIVND in the germline V gene (reference sequence). The CDR3 loop reads CASSDDHRAQETQYF. CDR3 bases: TGTGCCAGTAGTGACGACCACAGGGCCCAAGAGACCCAGTACTTC.

Of note for this clone: Other DNA sequences from this sample encode an identical CDR3 as well. The chain joins TRBV19 to TRBJ1-2, with D possibly TRBD1 on 6 matching bases. The germline V gene encodes CDR1 LNHDA and CDR2 SQIVND (reference sequence). Trimming left V 2 bases short and J 5 bases short, with 6 bases between. This CDR3 contains 12 residues. CDR3 sequence: CASSITGYGYTF. The DNA of the CDR3 is TGTGCCAGTAGTATAACAGGGTATGGCTACACCTTC.

This clone was observed once. V usage is TRBV7-6 and J usage is TRBJ2-1; 7 bases are shared with TRBD2. The V and J ends lost 8 bases and 7 bases, in that order; junction bases with no gene match: 5. This CDR3 is 12 amino acids long. Per germline, CDR1 SGHVS and CDR2 FNYEAQ. This chain's CDR3 is CASAGEPNEQFF. The CDR3 region has the DNA TGTGCCAGCGCGGGGGAGCCAAATGAGCAGTTCTTC. Combining the CDR3 with reference TRBV7-6 and TRBJ2-1 gives the whole variable domain GAGVSQSPRYKVTKRGQDVALRCDPISGHVSLYWYRQALGQGPEFLTYFNYEAQQDKSGLPNDRFSAERPEGSISTLTIQRTEQRDSAMYRCASAGEPNEQFFGPGTRLTVL.